The source of this T cell receptor beta chain is a study of sequential checkpoint blockade in melanoma. In the study overall: Arm A got nivolumab then ipilimumab; arm B the reverse, 1:1. Each arm's sequence ended with maintenance nivolumab.

Only in-frame clones appear in the TCRdb table, and some are missing; sequencing was by immunoSEQ multiplex PCR. The sample gives tens of thousands of clones, approximately 82% of which show up once; 15% to 20% is in the top ten. The CDR3 is 16 residues long. Trimming left V 3 bases short and J 7 bases short, with 22 bases between. CDR1 is MDHEN, CDR2 SYDVKM, per germline. Treatment described: randomized to nivolumab then ipilimumab (arm A) or the reverse (arm B). None of the patients previously received DNA-damaging chemotherapy. From thawed PBMCs, live CD3+CD8+ cells negative for CD19 and CD56 were sorted.

The rearrangement joins TRBV28 to TRBJ2-7, with D perhaps TRBD2 (5 bases). The receptor was isolated from a human donor with melanoma. This material consisted of CD8+ T cells sorted from blood (inferred from file names), taken from a patient given nivolumab and ipilimumab in sequence. CDR3 DNA: TGTGCCAGCAGTTTCGTGGTTGTTCGGGGTCGGCGAGAGCAGTACTTC. Translation: CASSFVVVRGRREQYF.